This entry concerns a single T cell receptor beta chain. Its antigen is undetermined. This specimen comes from a study of shared clonotypes between healthy human individuals. Study-level findings and limits: Relative to clonotypes present in all four donors, those not shared had lower generation probabilities. An expected dependence of interdonor clonotype sharing on sequencing depth was noted. Donors were few, which limited the genetic and exposure-history diversity represented.

The test was conducted at deep level. Libraries were prepared by immunoSEQ multiplex PCR; TCRdb keeps only in-frame clonotypes and omits some of them. Of about 2.3 million clones in the sample, 80% to 95% were seen once. The V and J ends lost 0 bases and 2 bases, in that order; junction bases with no gene match: 3. This CDR3 spans 15 amino acids. Per germline, CDR1 SGHTA and CDR2 FQGNSA. Input material: naive CD4+ T cells from PBMCs. Subset denoted: CD45RA+ positively selected. This chain links TRBV7-2 with TRBJ1-2, with TRBD1 matching 7 bases. The sequence derives from a man between 18 and 29 years old in good health. Some clones in this sample may be carry-over from other donors' samples. CDR3 in DNA: TGTGCCAGCAGCTTAGCCCCGACAGGGAACTATGGCTACACCTTC. Translated: CASSLAPTGNYGYTF.